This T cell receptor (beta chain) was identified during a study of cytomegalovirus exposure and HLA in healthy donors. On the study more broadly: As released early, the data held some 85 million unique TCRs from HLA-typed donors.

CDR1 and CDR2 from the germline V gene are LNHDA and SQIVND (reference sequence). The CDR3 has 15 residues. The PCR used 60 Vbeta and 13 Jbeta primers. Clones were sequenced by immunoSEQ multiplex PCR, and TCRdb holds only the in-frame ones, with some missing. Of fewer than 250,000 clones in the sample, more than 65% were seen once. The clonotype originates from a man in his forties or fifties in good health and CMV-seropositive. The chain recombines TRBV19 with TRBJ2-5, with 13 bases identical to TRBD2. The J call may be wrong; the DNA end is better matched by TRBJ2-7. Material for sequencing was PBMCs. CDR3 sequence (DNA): TGTGCCAGTAGTACGACTAGCGGGAGGCGTTACGAGCAGTACTTC. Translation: CASSTTSGRRYEQYF.